The entry below describes one T cell receptor beta chain. Its antigen is unknown. One base away there is no much larger clone; base qualities are not given. The collaborating institutions used their own protocols to collect whole blood in K2EDTA tubes. For TCRbeta analysis, collaborators shipped samples in one of three forms: frozen whole blood, isolated PBMCs, or DNA extracted from either of those sample types. The CDR3, from cysteine to phenylalanine, totals 15 residues. The DNA shown is the 45-base CDR3, in frame from base 1. Trimming removed 5 bases from V and 7 bases from J; the gene matches leave 6 bases unexplained. Taken from the germline V gene, the CDR1 and CDR2 loops are LGHNA and YNFKEQ. This record belongs to a study of blood T cell repertoires in COVID-19 (dated by TCRdb to about 2020). Some background on the complete study: Collaborator samples came from the United States, Italy and Spain and covered acute and convalescent phases of COVID-19. The prospective study material was composed of cDNA or gDNA derived from T cells, B-cell-depleted T cells, or PBMCs. The dataset comprised deeply sampled blood TCRbeta repertoires from subjects exposed to, actively infected with, or recovered from COVID-19. A freely available public database, intended as a resource for researchers studying the immune response to SARS-CoV-2, is where the repertoires were released. Samples came from the ongoing ImmuneRACE study (first 160 participants) plus 1,254 subjects from 6 global collaborators. A de-identified subject ID, COVID-19 status, age in years and sex were almost always included in the sample metadata. HLA class I and class II types, where available, came from metadata supplied by the sample provider rather than from assay-based typing. General findings and caveats noted by the study authors: The amount of clinical and demographic metadata varied by source and participant and was provided uncurated.

TCRbeta CDR3 regions were amplified from genomic DNA using the immunoSEQ Assay, a bias-controlled multiplex PCR. From the authors' description of their analysis: The number of nucleated cells in each sample was estimated from the amplification of reference gene primers within the assay. To quantify the absolute abundance of each unique TCRbeta CDR3 rearrangement, sequence reads were collapsed and filtered. Productive Simpson clonality was computed per sample as the square root of Simpson's diversity index over productive rearrangements. Not all clones reach the TCRdb copy of this immuneACCESS table, which keeps in-frame sequences only. Checked studies attribute under half of the gap to unresolved V genes and leave the rest unexplained. V and J calls and clone size come straight from that table; D and trimming were deduced from the DNA. The sample yields fewer than 400,000 clones; 83% were counted once. The ten biggest clones cover 2.5% to 3.5% of the sample.

The V gene is TRBV4-2 and the J gene is TRBJ2-1; 12 bases in between match TRBD2. Sequenced sample: peripheral blood. The source of this sequence is a man aged 25-45 years with active or convalescent COVID-19. The sequence in DNA is TGTGCCAGCAGCTCCCGACTAGCGGGAGCGAATGAGCAGTTCTTC. Its protein product is CASSSRLAGANEQFF.